This T cell receptor beta chain derives from a study of cytomegalovirus exposure and HLA in healthy donors. The PCR was carried out with 60 Vbeta primers and 13 Jbeta primers. Measured with immunoSEQ multiplex PCR; TCRdb has only the in-frame clones, and not every one. This table holds about 140,000 clones, approximately 84% found once. Source material: PBMCs. This sequence was found in a woman between 40 and 50 years old in good health and CMV-seronegative.

CDR3: CASSPTGTGIYEQYF. The CDR3 DNA follows: TGTGCCAGCAGCCCTACCGGGACAGGGATCTACGAGCAGTACTTC. This chain links TRBV11-2 with TRBJ2-5, with 9 bases lining up with TRBD1. The DNA end favors TRBJ2-7, so the J call may be wrong. The CDR3 is 15 amino acids. Per the germline V gene, CDR1 is SGHAT and CDR2 is FQNNGV.